This section outlines one TCR beta chain sequence together with its context. This clonotype has ten or more counts. This receptor's antigen is unknown. The record has no base qualities; no much larger clone is one base away. The treatment or condition label, read with the paper, signifies: allogeneic hematopoietic cell transplantation with graft depleted of TCRalphabeta T cells and CD19 B cells. Transplant recipients were children who received TCRalphabeta/CD19-depleted allogeneic hematopoietic cell grafts. CDR1 and CDR2 were assigned from the germline V gene (reference sequence) as MNHEY and SMNVEV. Measured from the cysteine to the phenylalanine, the CDR3 is 16 residues long. The only DNA kept is the CDR3, 48 bases in frame from the first base. V is trimmed back by 3 bases and J by 4 bases, and the junction contains 7 bases that no gene match accounts for. The source of the sample is a study of T-cell reconstitution after alpha-beta-depleted transplantation in children (TCRdb year 2016). About the study as a whole: T-cell immune reconstitution after TCRalphabeta/CD19-depleted allogeneic hematopoietic cell transplantation in children was quantitatively tracked in the study by means of TCR repertoire profiling. Summary of the overall study and its limitations: Over the following months the frequencies of hyperexpanded clones went down, and after one year T-cell counts and TCRbeta diversity were mostly credited to newly produced T cells. In some patients, high TCRbeta diversity at day 60 was attributed to recipient T cells and intrathymic progenitors that had survived conditioning. About two months after transplant, the apparently early recovery of alphabetaT-cell counts reportedly depended on just several hundred clones that had expanded rapidly and came from non-depleted graft cells.

Libraries came from PCR. TCRdb names Illumina HiSeq 2500 as the instrument used. Molecular barcoding was employed in the preparation of TCR libraries, with unique molecular identifiers being used to normalize TCRbeta repertoire quantification. TCRdb reprocessing: public reads trimmed at Q25 with fastp, clones called with MiXCR, in-frame beta chains kept. CDR3 protein duplicates are merged, each entry listing the most common genes and DNA. Present in this sample are 900,000 or so distinct CDR3 sequences, around 15% of which were seen just once. Around 5% of the sample is taken by the ten largest. This material consisted of PBMCs, mostly from graft donor cells, taken 360 days after TCRalphabeta/CD19-depleted stem cell transplant. The V gene is TRBV27 and the J gene is TRBJ2-3; 10 bases in between match TRBD2. This clonotype was obtained from a male patient between 5 and 17 years old who had a stem cell transplant for acute lymphoblastic leukemia, so the T cells may come from the graft donor. The CDR3 loop reads CASSLLAGGLADTQYF. Here is the DNA: TGTGCCAGCAGTTTGTTAGCGGGAGGATTGGCAGATACGCAGTATTTT.